The clone carrying this T cell receptor beta chain came up many times. Its antigen is unidentified. From germline, CDR1 is WNHNN and CDR2 SYGVQD (reference sequence). CDR3 size: 12 residues. The germline V and J ends were trimmed by 0 bases and 6 bases, with 4 bases remaining between them. The sample belongs to a study of T cells in Graves' hyperthyroidism and ophthalmopathy. Amplification of TCR beta CDR3 regions used RNA as the template. Primed by the HTBI set, a first-round RT-PCR was run on the TCR CDR3. A single record per CDR3 protein comes from TCRdb applying MiXCR to the multiplex PCR reads. This sample has some 98,000 distinct CDR3 sequences, with roughly 40% found just once. Study outcomes and limitations: Most expanded thyroid clonotypes above 0.001 recurred in blood.

Sequencing was done on a sample of peripheral blood or thyroid tissue (not recorded which). The chain carries TRBV10-1 and TRBJ2-3; no definite D call. The receptor comes from a woman under 40 with Graves' hyperthyroidism. The CDR3 DNA is TGCGCCAGCAGTGAGTCGTTGGATACGCAGTATTTT. Amino acid sequence: CASSESLDTQYF.